This TCR beta chain is from a study of T cells in Graves' hyperthyroidism and ophthalmopathy. Overall study findings and caveats: Most thyroid clonotypes expanded above 0.001 appeared in blood too.

Regarding this clonotype: Its target is unknown.

It was RNA transcripts that yielded the amplified TCR beta CDR3 regions. Carried out on the TCR CDR3, a first-round RT-PCR used the HTBI primer set. MiXCR was run by TCRdb on the multiplex PCR reads, yielding one entry per CDR3 protein. The sample carries 500,000 to 800,000 distinct CDR3 sequences, 45% recorded once. CDR1 and CDR2 (germline): ENHRY, SYGVKD. CDR3 size: 14 residues. V is TRBV10-3 and J is TRBJ2-5, with TRBD2 matching 7 bases. The J call may not be correct, given that the DNA end is closer to TRBJ2-7. Sequencing was performed on peripheral blood or thyroid tissue (not recorded which). This clonotype was obtained from an adult man with Graves' disease, either hyperthyroidism or ophthalmopathy (not recorded which). CDR3 sequence: CAISESRELYEQYF. As DNA, the CDR3 is TGTGCCATCAGTGAGTCGCGGGAGCTATACGAGCAGTACTTC.